This T cell receptor (beta chain) was documented in a study of T cells in Graves' hyperthyroidism and ophthalmopathy. Trimming left V 4 bases short and J 7 bases short, with 4 bases between. The CDR3 is made up of 11 amino acids. Amplified regions were TCR beta CDR3 sequences from RNA transcripts. The HTBI primer set was used in a first-round RT-PCR of the TCR CDR3. In TCRdb, the multiplex PCR reads were re-called with MiXCR into one record per CDR3 protein. The sample consists of around 700,000 distinct CDR3 sequences, approximately 36% of them appearing once. Lactation, pregnancy, other autoimmune disease or uncontrolled infection led to exclusion of patients.

The TCR was taken from a woman aged 35 to 49 with Graves' hyperthyroidism. The gene calls are TRBV12-3 or TRBV12-4 and TRBJ2-2; D call uncertain. The material sequenced was blood. The CDR3 bases are TGTGCCAGCAGTTCGGTCGGGGAGCTGTTTTTT. This sequence encodes CASSSVGELFF.